This TCR beta chain was recovered during a study of CD8 T cells in Susac syndrome (dated by TCRdb to about 2019). For the wider study: Of the Susac syndrome patients who were sequenced, over five had clinically active disease and about 8 were in clinical remission. At blood withdrawal, Susac syndrome patients were therapy-naive, treated with corticosteroids (with IVIg additionally given to some), or treated with IVIg alone. Repertoire sequencing was used to test whether CD8+ T cell activation and differentiation in Susac syndrome was antigen driven.

Peripheral blood CD8+ and CD4+ T cells from healthy donors, Susac syndrome patients and multiple sclerosis patients were profiled using high-throughput TCR beta sequencing. The Susac syndrome patients fulfilled recently defined diagnostic criteria for definite or probable disease. Bulk CD8+ and CD4+ T cells were purified magnetically by negative isolation, whereas CD8+ TEMRA cells were enriched by FACS. Blood was collected in EDTA tubes and processed within 24 hours, with PBMCs isolated through density gradient centrifugation. PBMCs intended for TCR sequencing were cryopreserved in liquid nitrogen and thawed later in a water bath at 37 degrees C. The sorted or isolated CD4+, CD8+ and CD8+ TEMRA cells reached a purity of at least 90%. Remarks on this clonotype: The specificity of this receptor is unknown. No quality values exist for individual bases; no much larger clone is one base distant.

Overall results and qualifications from the work: The CD4+ T cell repertoire of patients with Susac syndrome showed no detectable clonal expansion. The number of individuals in the TCR sequencing and HLA analysis was recognized as being relatively small.

RNA was extracted with the RNeasy kit and roughly 0.5 to 1 ug was reverse transcribed using random hexamers. The immunoSEQ multiplex PCR assay, which covers 54 Vbeta and 13 Jbeta segments, was used to amplify TCR beta CDR3 regions. PCR amplification bias was corrected by using a synthetic template baseline for primer optimization and computational correction. As for how the authors treated the data: Reads were assigned to V, D and J genes according to IMGT and analyzed in immunoSEQ Analyzer, with only productive sequences retained. Clonality was calculated as one minus the Shannon entropy normalized by log2 of the number of productive unique sequences. For each patient and control, public and private clones were evaluated within the 100 most prevalent clones. Clones were defined as Susac-specific when absent from the healthy and MS cohorts, from 1052 published viral clones and from other ImmuneACCESS disease sequences. The raw public data were reprocessed by TCRdb itself: fastp quality trimming at Q25, MiXCR clonotype calling, in-frame beta chains only. Rows matching on CDR3 protein sequence are summarized as one entry with the most common DNA and genes. The V and J calls come from TCRdb's annotation, not from the publication. This sample holds some 77,000 distinct CDR3 sequences; 93% were observed only once. Less than 0.16% of the sample is taken by the ten largest.

Measured from the cysteine to the phenylalanine, the CDR3 is 16 residues long. Just CDR3 DNA is preserved here, 48 bases in frame from base 1. V gives up 6 bases and J gives up 0 bases, and the segment between their germline ends measures 14 bases. For CDR1 and CDR2, the germline V gene (reference sequence) lists SGHAT and FQDESV. Rearrangement joined TRBV11-1 to TRBJ1-4, with the D gene not clear enough to name. The receptor was derived from a human donor with Susac syndrome. Sequenced input: CD4+ T cells from PBMCs. For the CDR3, the sequence is CASSKKSSATNEKLFF. The DNA is TGTGCCAGCAGTAAGAAGAGTTCTGCAACTAATGAAAAACTGTTTTTT.